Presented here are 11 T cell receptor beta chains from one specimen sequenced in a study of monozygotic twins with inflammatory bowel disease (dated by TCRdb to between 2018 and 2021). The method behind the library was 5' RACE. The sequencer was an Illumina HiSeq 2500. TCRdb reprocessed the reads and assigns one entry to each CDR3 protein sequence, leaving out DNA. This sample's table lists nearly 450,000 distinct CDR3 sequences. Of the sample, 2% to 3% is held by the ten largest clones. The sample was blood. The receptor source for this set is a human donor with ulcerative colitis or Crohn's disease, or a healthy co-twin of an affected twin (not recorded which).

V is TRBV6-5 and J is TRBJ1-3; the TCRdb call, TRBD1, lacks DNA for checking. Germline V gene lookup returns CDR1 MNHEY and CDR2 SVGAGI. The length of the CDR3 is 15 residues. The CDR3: CASSSQSISGNTIYF.

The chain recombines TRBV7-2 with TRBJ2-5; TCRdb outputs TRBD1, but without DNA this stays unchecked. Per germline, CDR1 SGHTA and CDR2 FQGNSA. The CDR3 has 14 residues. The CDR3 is CASSLWGLAETQYF.

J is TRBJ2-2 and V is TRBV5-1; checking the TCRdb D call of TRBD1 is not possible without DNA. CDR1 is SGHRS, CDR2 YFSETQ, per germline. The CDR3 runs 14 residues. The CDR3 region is CAGGTGTNTGELFF.

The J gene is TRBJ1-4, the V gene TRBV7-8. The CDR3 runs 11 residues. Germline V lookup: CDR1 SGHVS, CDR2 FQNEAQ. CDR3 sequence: CASAGNEKLFF. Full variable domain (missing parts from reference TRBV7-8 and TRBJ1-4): GAGVSQSPRYKVAKRGQDVALRCDPISGHVSLFWYQQALGQGPEFLTYFQNEAQLDKSGLPSDRFFAERPEGSVSTLKIQRTQQEDSAVYLCASAGNEKLFFGSGTQLSVL.

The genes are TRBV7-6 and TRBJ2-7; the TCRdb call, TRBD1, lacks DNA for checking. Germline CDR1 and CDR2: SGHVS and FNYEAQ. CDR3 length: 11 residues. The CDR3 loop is CAYKEGQGRYF.

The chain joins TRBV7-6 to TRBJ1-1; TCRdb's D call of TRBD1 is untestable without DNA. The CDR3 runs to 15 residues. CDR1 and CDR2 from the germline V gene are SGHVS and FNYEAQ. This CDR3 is CASSIWGGADTEAFF.

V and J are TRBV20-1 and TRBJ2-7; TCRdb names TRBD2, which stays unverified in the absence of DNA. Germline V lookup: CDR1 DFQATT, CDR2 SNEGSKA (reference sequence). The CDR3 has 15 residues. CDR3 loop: CSARENGRANYEQYF.

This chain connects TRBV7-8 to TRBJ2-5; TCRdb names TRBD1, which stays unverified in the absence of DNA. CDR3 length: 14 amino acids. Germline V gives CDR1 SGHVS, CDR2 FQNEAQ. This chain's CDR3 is CASSATGAEETRYF.

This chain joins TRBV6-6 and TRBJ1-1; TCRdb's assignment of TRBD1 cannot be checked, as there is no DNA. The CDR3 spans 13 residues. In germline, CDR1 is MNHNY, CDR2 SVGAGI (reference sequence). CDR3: CASKLGTATEAFF.

The CDR3 loop reads CSARPRLGQPQHF. The chain uses TRBV20-1 and TRBJ1-5. The CDR3 is 13 amino acids. The germline gives CDR1 DFQATT, CDR2 SNEGSKA (reference sequence).

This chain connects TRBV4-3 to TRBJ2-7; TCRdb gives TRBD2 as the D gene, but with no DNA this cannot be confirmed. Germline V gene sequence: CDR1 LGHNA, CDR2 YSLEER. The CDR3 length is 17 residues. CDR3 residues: CASSLKTSASGSSQQYF.